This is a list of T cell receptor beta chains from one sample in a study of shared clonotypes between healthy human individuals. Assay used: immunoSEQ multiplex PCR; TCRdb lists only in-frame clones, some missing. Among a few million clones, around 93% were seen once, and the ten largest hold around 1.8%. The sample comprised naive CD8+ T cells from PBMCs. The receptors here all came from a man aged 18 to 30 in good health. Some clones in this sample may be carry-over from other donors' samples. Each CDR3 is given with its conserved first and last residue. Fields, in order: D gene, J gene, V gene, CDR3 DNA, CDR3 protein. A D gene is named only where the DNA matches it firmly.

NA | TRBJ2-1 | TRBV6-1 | TGTGCCAGCAGTGAATTGCTAAGCTCCTACAATGAGCAGTTCTTC | CASSELLSSYNEQFF
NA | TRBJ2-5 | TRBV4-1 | TGCGCCAGCAGCCAAGAGACTAGAACGTACCAAGAGACCCAGTACTTC | CASSQETRTYQETQYF
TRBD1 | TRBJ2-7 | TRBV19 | TGTGCCAGTAGTATCAGACAGGGTTACGAGCAGTACTTC | CASSIRQGYEQYF
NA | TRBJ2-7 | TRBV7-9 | TGTGCCAGCAGCTTCATCTTGGGGATGGTAGTGAGCTCCTACGAGCAGTACTTC | CASSFILGMVVSSYEQYF
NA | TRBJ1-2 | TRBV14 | TGTGCCAGCAGCCCAGGACAGAGCTATGGCTACACCTTC | CASSPGQSYGYTF
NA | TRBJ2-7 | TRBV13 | TGTGCCAGCAGCTTAAGCCAGGAAAACTCCTACGAGCAGTACTTC | CASSLSQENSYEQYF
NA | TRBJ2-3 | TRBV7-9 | TGTGCCAGCAGCTTAGCGGGGTCAGATACGCAGTATTTT | CASSLAGSDTQYF
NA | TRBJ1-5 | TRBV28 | TGTGCCAGCAGTTCGGTTGGGGGGCATCAGCCCCAGCATTTT | CASSSVGGHQPQHF
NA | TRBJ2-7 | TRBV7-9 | TGTGCCAGCAGCCCCCCCCCAGTCGAGCAGTACTTC | CASSPPPVEQYF
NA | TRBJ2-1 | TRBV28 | TGTGCCAGCATGATAAGCTTCTACAATGAGCAGTTCTTC | CASMISFYNEQFF
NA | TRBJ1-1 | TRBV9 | TGTGCCAGCAGCCAAGGGGAGGGCCTTGAAGCTTTCTTT | CASSQGEGLEAFF
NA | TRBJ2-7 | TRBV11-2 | TGTGCCAGCAGCTTTACAGCGTCCTACGAGCAGTACTTC | CASSFTASYEQYF
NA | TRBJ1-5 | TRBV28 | TGTGCCAGCAGCCCCGGGACGAATAGCAATCAGCCCCAGCATTTT | CASSPGTNSNQPQHF
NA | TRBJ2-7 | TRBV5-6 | TGTGCCAGCAGCTTGTTTGTTGCAGGGGCGCTGGGGGAGCAGTACTTC | CASSLFVAGALGEQYF
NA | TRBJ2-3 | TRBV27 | TGTGCCAGCAGTTCCTTCGAGGCAGGGGTTATAGATACGCAGTATTTT | CASSSFEAGVIDTQYF
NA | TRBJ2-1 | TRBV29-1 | TGCAGCGCCCTGCTACAGGGTTGGGGGGGGTCCTACAATGAGCAGTTCTTC | CSALLQGWGGSYNEQFF
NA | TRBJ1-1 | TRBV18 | TGTGCCAGCTCACCAACGGGGAGTGAAGCTTTCTTT | CASSPTGSEAFF
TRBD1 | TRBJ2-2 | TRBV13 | TGTGCCTTCGCTTCGGACAGGGCGAACACCGGGGAGCTGTTTTTT | CAFASDRANTGELFF
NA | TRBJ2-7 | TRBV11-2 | TGTGCCAGCAGCCTTGGCGGGGTATACGAGCAGTACTTC | CASSLGGVYEQYF
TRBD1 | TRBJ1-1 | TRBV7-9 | TGTGCCAGCAGCTTAGACAGACAGGGGGAAGCTTTCTTT | CASSLDRQGEAFF
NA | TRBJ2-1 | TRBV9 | TGTGCCAGCAGCGGGGGGCGGGCAAGGGATGAGCAGTTCTTC | CASSGGRARDEQFF
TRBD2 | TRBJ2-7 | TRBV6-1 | TGTGCCAGCAGTGCCCTACTAGCGGCTTACACCTACGAGCAGTACTTC | CASSALLAAYTYEQYF
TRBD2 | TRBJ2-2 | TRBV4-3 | TGCGCCAGCAGCCAGGCTCCGGGACTAGAGGACACCGGGGAGCTGTTTTTT | CASSQAPGLEDTGELFF
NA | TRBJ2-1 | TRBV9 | TGTGCCAGCGAATCCAGGGGCCCCTTTCGGGAGCAGTTCTTC | CASESRGPFREQFF